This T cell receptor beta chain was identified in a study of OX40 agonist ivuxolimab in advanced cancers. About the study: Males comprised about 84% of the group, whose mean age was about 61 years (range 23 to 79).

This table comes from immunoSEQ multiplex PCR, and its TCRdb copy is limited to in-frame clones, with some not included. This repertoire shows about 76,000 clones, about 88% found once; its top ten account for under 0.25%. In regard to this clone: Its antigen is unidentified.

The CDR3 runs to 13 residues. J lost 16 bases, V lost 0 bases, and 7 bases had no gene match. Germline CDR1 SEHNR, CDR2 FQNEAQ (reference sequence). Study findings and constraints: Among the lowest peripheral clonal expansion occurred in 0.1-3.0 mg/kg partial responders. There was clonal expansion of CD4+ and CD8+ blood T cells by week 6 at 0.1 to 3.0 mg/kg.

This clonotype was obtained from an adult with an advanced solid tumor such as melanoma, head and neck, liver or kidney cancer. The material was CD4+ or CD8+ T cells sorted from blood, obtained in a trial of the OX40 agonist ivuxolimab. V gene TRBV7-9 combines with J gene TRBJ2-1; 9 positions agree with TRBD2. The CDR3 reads CASSLALAGVIFF. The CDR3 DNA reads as TGTGCCAGCAGCTTAGCGTTAGCGGGGGTCATCTTCTTC.